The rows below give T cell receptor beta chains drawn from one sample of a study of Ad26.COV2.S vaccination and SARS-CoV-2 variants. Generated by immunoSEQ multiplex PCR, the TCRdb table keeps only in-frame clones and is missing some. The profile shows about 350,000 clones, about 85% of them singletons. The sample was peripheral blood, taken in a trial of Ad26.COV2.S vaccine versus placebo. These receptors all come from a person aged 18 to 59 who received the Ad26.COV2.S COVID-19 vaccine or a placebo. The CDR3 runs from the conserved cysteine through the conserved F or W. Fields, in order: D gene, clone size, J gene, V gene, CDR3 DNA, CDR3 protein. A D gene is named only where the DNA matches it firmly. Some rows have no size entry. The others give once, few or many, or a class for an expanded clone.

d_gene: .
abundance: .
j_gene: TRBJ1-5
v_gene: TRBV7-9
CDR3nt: TGTGCCAGCAGCTCGGGGGGTCCCCATCAGCCCCAGCATTTT
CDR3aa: CASSSGGPHQPQHF

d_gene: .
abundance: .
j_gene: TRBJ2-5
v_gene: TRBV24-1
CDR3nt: TGTGCCACCAGTGGGGCGAGCCAAGAGACCCAGTACTTC
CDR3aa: CATSGASQETQYF

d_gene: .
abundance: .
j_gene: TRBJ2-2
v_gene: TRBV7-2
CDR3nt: TGTGCCAGCAGCTTAGCGGGGGGGCGGACCGGGGAGCTGTTTTTT
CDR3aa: CASSLAGGRTGELFF

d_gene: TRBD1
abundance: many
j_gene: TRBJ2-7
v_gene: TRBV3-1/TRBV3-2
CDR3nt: TGTGCCAGCAGCCAAGAAGGTGAAGGGGGCGTCAACGAGCAGTACTTC
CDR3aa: CASSQEGEGGVNEQYF

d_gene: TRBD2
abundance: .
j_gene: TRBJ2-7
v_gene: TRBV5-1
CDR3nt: TGCGCCAGCAAGGAGAGCGGGAACTCCTACGAGCAGTACTTC
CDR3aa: CASKESGNSYEQYF

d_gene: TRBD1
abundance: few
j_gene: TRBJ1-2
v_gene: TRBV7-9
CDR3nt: TGTGCCAGCAGCACCCACAGGGGCCTTAACTATGGCTACACCTTC
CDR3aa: CASSTHRGLNYGYTF

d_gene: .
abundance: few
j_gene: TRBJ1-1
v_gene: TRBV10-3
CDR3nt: TGTGCCATCAGTAGCCGTGATGGGGCCGGGGACACTGAAGCTTTCTTT
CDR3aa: CAISSRDGAGDTEAFF

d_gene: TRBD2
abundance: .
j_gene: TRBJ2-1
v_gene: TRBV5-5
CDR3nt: TGTGCCAGCAGCTTGGCGGCGGGGGATTACAATGAGCAGTTCTTC
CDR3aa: CASSLAAGDYNEQFF

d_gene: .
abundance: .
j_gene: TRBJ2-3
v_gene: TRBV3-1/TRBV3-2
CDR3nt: TGTGCCAGCAGCCTTTTGGATACGCAGTATTTT
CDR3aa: CASSLLDTQYF

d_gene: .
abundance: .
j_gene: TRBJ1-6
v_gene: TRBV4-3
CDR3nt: TGCGCCAGCAGCCAAGATCTGGCAGATAATTCACCCCTCCACTTT
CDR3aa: CASSQDLADNSPLHF

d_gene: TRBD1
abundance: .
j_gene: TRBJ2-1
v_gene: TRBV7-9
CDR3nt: TGTGCCAGCAGTCCGGGACAGGGATACAATGAGCAGTTCTTC
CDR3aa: CASSPGQGYNEQFF

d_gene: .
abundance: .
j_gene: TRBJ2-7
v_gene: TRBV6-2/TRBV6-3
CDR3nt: TGTGCCAGCAGTTACGAACATGCACGGGGGCAGTACTTC
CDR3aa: CASSYEHARGQYF

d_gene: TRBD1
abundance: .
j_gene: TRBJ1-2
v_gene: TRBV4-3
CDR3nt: TGCGCCAGCAGCCAGGAACTAACAGGGGGTTATGGCTACACCTTC
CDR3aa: CASSQELTGGYGYTF

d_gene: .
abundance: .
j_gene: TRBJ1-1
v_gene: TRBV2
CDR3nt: TGTGCCAGCAGTGAGTCAGGGCCGTCGGTGAACACTGAAGCTTTCTTT
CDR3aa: CASSESGPSVNTEAFF

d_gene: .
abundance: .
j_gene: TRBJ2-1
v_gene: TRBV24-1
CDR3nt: TGTGCCACCAGTGAGGGACATTACAATGAGCAGTTCTTC
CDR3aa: CATSEGHYNEQFF

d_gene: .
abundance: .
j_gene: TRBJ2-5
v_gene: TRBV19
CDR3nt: TGTGCCAGTAGTATAGATTCGGGGGCATTAGAGACCCAGTACTTC
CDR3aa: CASSIDSGALETQYF

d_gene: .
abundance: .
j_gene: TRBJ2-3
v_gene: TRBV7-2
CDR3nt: TGTGCCAGCAGCTTAGACCGGGGGACAGATACGCAGTATTTT
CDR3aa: CASSLDRGTDTQYF

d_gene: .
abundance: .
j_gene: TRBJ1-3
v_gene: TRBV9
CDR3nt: TGTGCCAGCAGCGAGGGGCAGTCTGGAAACACCATATATTTT
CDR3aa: CASSEGQSGNTIYF

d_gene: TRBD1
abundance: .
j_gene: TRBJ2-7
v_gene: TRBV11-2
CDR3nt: TGTGCCAGCAGCCATGGGACAGGGGGCTACGAGCAGTACTTC
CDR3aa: CASSHGTGGYEQYF

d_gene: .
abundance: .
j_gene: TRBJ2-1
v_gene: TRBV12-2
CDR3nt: TGTGCAAGTCGCCCCCGGGAGGGTCTAGCGATAACCTACAATGAGCAGTTCTTC
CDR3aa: CASRPREGLAITYNEQFF

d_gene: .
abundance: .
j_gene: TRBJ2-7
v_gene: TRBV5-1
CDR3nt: TGCGCCAGCAGCTTGACTAGTGCGTCCTACGAGCAGTACTTC
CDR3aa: CASSLTSASYEQYF

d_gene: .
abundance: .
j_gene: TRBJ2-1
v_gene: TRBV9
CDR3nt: TGTGCCAGCAGCGTAGCTACACGGGACGGGAGCTCCTACAATGAGCAGTTCTTC
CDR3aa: CASSVATRDGSSYNEQFF

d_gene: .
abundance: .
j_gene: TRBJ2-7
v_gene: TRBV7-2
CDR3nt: TGTGCCAGCAGCACCCCCGGTTACTCCTACGAGCAGTACTTC
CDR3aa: CASSTPGYSYEQYF

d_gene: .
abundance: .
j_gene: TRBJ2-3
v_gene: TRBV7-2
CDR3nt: TGTGCCAGCAGCTTAGTGTATTTAACTATGTTCGCAGATACGCAGTATTTT
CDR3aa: CASSLVYLTMFADTQYF

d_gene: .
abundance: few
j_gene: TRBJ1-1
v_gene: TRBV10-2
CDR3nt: TGCGCCAGCAGTGAGCCCTACCGGGAAGGTTCAGCTTTCTTT
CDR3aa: CASSEPYREGSAFF

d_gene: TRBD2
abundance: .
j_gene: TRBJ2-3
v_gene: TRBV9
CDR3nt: TGTGCCAGCAGCGCTAGCGGCCCAGATACGCAGTATTTT
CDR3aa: CASSASGPDTQYF

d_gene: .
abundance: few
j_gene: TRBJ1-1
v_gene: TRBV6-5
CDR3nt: TGTGCCAGCAGCGCAGACAGGAACACTGAAGCTTTCTTT
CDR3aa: CASSADRNTEAFF

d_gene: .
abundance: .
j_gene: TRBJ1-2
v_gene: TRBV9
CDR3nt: TGTGCCAGCAGCGTAGGTGGCTCGGGTCACTATGGCTACACCTTC
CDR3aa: CASSVGGSGHYGYTF

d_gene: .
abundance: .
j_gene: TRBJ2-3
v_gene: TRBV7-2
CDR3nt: TGTGCCAGCAGCTCCCCCTTGGACTTTTATTTT
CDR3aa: CASSSPLDFYF

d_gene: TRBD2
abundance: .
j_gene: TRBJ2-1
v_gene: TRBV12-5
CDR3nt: TGTGCTAGTGGCCCGCGAGCGGGACCCCTCGGCAATGAGCAGTTCTTC
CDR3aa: CASGPRAGPLGNEQFF

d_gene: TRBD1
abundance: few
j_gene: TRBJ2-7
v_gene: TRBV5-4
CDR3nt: TGTGCCAGCAGCCGACAGGGGTTCTACGAGCAGTACTTC
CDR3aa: CASSRQGFYEQYF

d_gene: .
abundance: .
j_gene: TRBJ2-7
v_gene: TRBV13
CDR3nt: TGTGCCAGCAGCAGTACATCGGACAGCCCGCGGAACGAGCAGTACTTC
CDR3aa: CASSSTSDSPRNEQYF

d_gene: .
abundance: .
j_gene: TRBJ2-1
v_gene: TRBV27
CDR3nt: TGTGCCAGCAGTTCTCTCTTAAGGGACCAATACAATGAGCAGTTCTTC
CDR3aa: CASSSLLRDQYNEQFF

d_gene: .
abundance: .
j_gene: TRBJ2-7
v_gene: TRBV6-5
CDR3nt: TGTGCCAGCAGTTCCCCCGGAAAGGTCTCCTACGAGCAGTACTTC
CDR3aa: CASSSPGKVSYEQYF

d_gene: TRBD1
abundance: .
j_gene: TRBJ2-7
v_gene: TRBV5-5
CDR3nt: TGTGCCAGCAGGCTTGGACAGGGTCCCTACGAGCAGTACTTC
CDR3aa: CASRLGQGPYEQYF

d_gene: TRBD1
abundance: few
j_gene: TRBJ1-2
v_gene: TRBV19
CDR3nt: TGTGCCAGTACCAAGTTAAGGACAGGGGATGGCTACACCTTC
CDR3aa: CASTKLRTGDGYTF

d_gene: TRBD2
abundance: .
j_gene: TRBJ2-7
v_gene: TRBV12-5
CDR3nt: TGTGCTGCTAGTGGGGCGGGAGAATCCTACGAGCAGTACTTC
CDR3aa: CAASGAGESYEQYF

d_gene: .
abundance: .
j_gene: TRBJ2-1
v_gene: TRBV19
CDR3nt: TGTGCCACCAACCGGGACTGGCAAAGCAATGAGCAGTTCTTC
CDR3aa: CATNRDWQSNEQFF

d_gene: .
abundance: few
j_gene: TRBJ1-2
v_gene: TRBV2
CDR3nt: TGTGCCAGCAGTGAGTCACGGACCTATGGCTACACCTTC
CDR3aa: CASSESRTYGYTF

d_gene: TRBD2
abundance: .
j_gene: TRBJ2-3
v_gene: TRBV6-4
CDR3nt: TGTGCCAGCCGTAGATTAGCGGGAGTGCAAGATACGCAGTATTTT
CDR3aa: CASRRLAGVQDTQYF